What follows are 19 T cell receptor beta chains derived from one specimen sequenced in a study of response to subunit inactivated influenza vaccine. MiXCR was run by TCRdb on the RT-PCR reads, yielding one entry per CDR3 protein. The profile covers 150,000 to 200,000 distinct CDR3 sequences, with 10% to 15% appearing a single time and around 28% taken by the ten largest. Another study also made use of these data, one on T cells expressing NK-cell markers. That work states: Synthesis of TCR beta cDNA relied on 5'RACE template switching carrying UMIs.

This specimen was CD8+ T cells sorted from PBMCs, taken 11 to 12 days after vaccination. The receptors were gathered from a man aged 50-60 years who received an inactivated influenza vaccine.

The chain uses TRBV15 and TRBJ2-1; TRBD1 aligns across 11 bases. V lost 0 bases to trimming and J lost 9 bases; unmatched junction nucleotides: 7. Germline lookup yields CDR1 LNHNV and CDR2 YYDKDF (reference sequence). The CDR3 covers 16 residues. The CDR3 spells CATSRDSGTGGSEQFF. The CDR3, as DNA: TGTGCCACCAGCAGAGATTCCGGGACAGGGGGGAGTGAGCAGTTCTTC.

This clonotype occurred many times. V usage is TRBV15 and J usage is TRBJ1-5; the D gene is possibly TRBD1 (6 bases). This CDR3 contains 17 residues. V dropped 0 bases and J dropped 0 bases, with 12 bases sitting between them. Germline V lookup: CDR1 LNHNV, CDR2 YYDKDF (reference sequence). For the CDR3, the DNA is TGTGCCACCAGCAGAGATAGGACAGATAATAGCAATCAGCCCCAGCATTTT. It codes for CATSRDRTDNSNQPQHF.

This clonotype was seen a few times. The chain links TRBV15 to TRBJ2-2; TRBD2 matches at 9 bases. The germline gives CDR1 LNHNV, CDR2 YYDKDF (reference sequence). V was pared by 0 bases and J by 7 bases, with 9 bases of the junction left unmatched. The CDR3 sequence is 17 residues long. CDR3 bases: TGTGCCACCAGCAGAGATCTAGCGGGGACCGGGAGCGGGGAGCTGTTTTTT. Translated: CATSRDLAGTGSGELFF. Full variable domain (rest looked up from reference TRBV15 and TRBJ2-2): DAMVIQNPRYQVTQFGKPVTLSCSQTLNHNVMYWYQQKSSQAPKLLFHYYDKDFNNEADTPDNFQSRRPNTSFCFLDIRSPGLGDTAMYLCATSRDLAGTGSGELFFGEGSRLTVL.

The gene calls are TRBV19 and TRBJ2-1; TRBD1 matches at 8 bases. The trim removed 3 bases at V and 1 base at J, leaving 2 bases unmatched. Germline CDR1 is LNHDA and CDR2 is SQIVND (reference sequence). The CDR3 totals 15 residues. The CDR3 region is CASSITGGSYNEQFF. The DNA for the CDR3 is TGTGCCAGTAGTATCACAGGGGGGTCCTACAATGAGCAGTTCTTC.

This clonotype was observed a handful of times. The rearrangement links TRBV6-2 or TRBV6-3 to TRBJ2-1; D gene unclear. The CDR3 sequence is 17 residues long. Germline V gene sequence: CDR1 MNHEY, CDR2 SVGEGT. V dropped 0 bases and J dropped 8 bases, with 20 bases sitting between them. The chain's CDR3 is CASSYSIFLPSRHEQFF. As DNA, the CDR3 is TGTGCCAGCAGTTACTCGATTTTCCTTCCTAGTCGGCATGAGCAGTTCTTC.

This clonotype was observed a few times. This sequence joins TRBV4-3 and TRBJ2-1; 10 bases map to TRBD1. The germline gives CDR1 LGHNA, CDR2 YSLEER. The CDR3 has 16 residues. Trimming took 1 base from V and 7 from J; bases not matched to a gene: 7. The CDR3 here is CASSQGPGQGWNEQFF. In DNA, the CDR3 is TGCGCCAGCAGCCAAGGCCCGGGACAGGGGTGGAATGAGCAGTTCTTC.

The chain joins TRBV4-1 to TRBJ2-5, with 10 bases matching TRBD1. J lost 10 bases, V lost 2 bases, and 10 bases had no gene match. The germline V gene encodes CDR1 MGHRA and CDR2 YSYEKL. The CDR3 runs 15 residues. CDR3 in DNA: TGCGCCAGCAGCCAAAGTCCCGGGACAGGGGTGGGCCAGTACTTC. It specifies CASSQSPGTGVGQYF.

V is TRBV11-1 and J is TRBJ2-5; possible D gene TRBD1, 5 bases. Germline CDR1 reads SGHAT; CDR2 reads FQDESV (reference sequence). V dropped 5 bases and J dropped 1 base, with 23 bases sitting between them. There are 18 residues in the CDR3. The CDR3 DNA follows: TGTGCCAGCAGCCCTTCCCTAGGGGCGAAAGGGTTCCAAGAGACCCAGTACTTC. Translated, it gives CASSPSLGAKGFQETQYF.

Only a few counts were recorded for this clonotype. This rearrangement joins TRBV7-2 to TRBJ2-3; tentatively, D is TRBD2 (5 bases). V was clipped by 5 bases and J by 11 bases, with 23 bases between them. CDR3 length: 15 amino acids. CDR1 SGHTA and CDR2 FQGNSA come from the germline V gene. In nucleotides, the CDR3 is TGTGCCAGCAGCAATACCTGGGATTCCCATGGAGGGCAGTATTTT. Translation gives CASSNTWDSHGGQYF.

V is TRBV6-2 or TRBV6-3 and J is TRBJ2-1; no clear D. Germline V CDR1 and CDR2: MNHEY, SVGEGT. Trimming took off 6 bases at V and 4 bases at J, with 7 bases between the two ends. This CDR3 comprises 12 residues. The CDR3 region is CASRDLYNEQFF. The CDR3 DNA reads as TGTGCCAGCAGGGACCTATACAATGAGCAGTTCTTC.

This clonotype was seen a handful of times. This chain links TRBV5-1 with TRBJ1-2; D possibly corresponds to TRBD1 (5 bases). CDR3 length equals 13 residues. Trimming took 2 bases from V and 8 from J, leaving 13 bases between them. Germline V CDR1 and CDR2: SGHRS, YFSETQ. In DNA, the CDR3 is TGCGCCAGCAGCTTAGGAGGGGCCCGCGGCTACACCTTC. It translates to CASSLGGARGYTF.

The CDR3 nucleotides are TGTGCCAGCAACTCCCTCTCGGGCTACGAGCAGTACTTC. Its translation: CASNSLSGYEQYF. V and J are TRBV28 and TRBJ2-7; no definite D call. Trimming took 7 bases from V and 3 from J, leaving 13 bases between them. The CDR3 totals 13 residues. Germline V lookup: CDR1 MDHEN, CDR2 SYDVKM.

The chain is built from TRBV9 and TRBJ2-1; D gene unclear. The V end lost 0 bases, the J end lost 6 bases, and 13 bases lay between the germline ends. Germline CDR1 is SGDLS and CDR2 is YYNGEE. The CDR3 covers 15 residues. DNA for the CDR3: TGTGCCAGCAGCGTAGGGGCCGCCTTAGGCAATGAGCAGTTCTTC. Its protein product is CASSVGAALGNEQFF.

This clonotype was seen at least ten times. CDR3 amino acids: CASGFDSGELFF. CDR3 nucleotides: TGTGCCAGCGGATTCGACTCCGGGGAGCTGTTTTTT. This chain connects TRBV12-3 or TRBV12-4 to TRBJ2-2; D remains unclear. The germline V and J ends were trimmed by 8 bases and 6 bases, with 10 bases remaining between them. The CDR3 loop spans 12 amino acids.

This chain uses TRBV27 with TRBJ2-7; the D is unclear. V lost 2 bases, J lost 2 bases, and 13 bases lay in between. The CDR3 is 15 amino acids. Germline V gene data show CDR1 as MNHEY and CDR2 as SMNVEV (reference sequence). The CDR3 sequence is CASSLGKSGTYEQYF. The CDR3 bases are TGTGCCAGCAGTTTAGGGAAATCAGGCACCTACGAGCAGTACTTC.

The chain recombines TRBV28 with TRBJ2-7; D might be TRBD1 or TRBD2, each matching 5 bases. V dropped 5 bases and J dropped 2 bases, with 16 bases sitting between them. Per germline, CDR1 MDHEN and CDR2 SYDVKM. The CDR3 totals 15 residues. CDR3 sequence: CASSRNRDLTYEQYF. DNA of the CDR3: TGTGCCAGCAGTCGGAACCGGGACCTTACCTACGAGCAGTACTTC.

The CDR3: CASSPDYNEQFF. CDR3 coding DNA: TGTGCCAGCAGCCCTGATTACAATGAGCAGTTCTTC. This chain joins TRBV12-3 or TRBV12-4 and TRBJ2-1; no reliable D call. CDR3 length: 12 amino acids. V dropped 6 bases and J dropped 4 bases, with 7 bases sitting between them.

In this sample, this clonotype turned up a few times. The rearrangement links TRBV7-9 to TRBJ2-3, with D possibly being TRBD1 or TRBD2 (5 bases each). The CDR3 covers 15 residues. Germline CDR1 and CDR2: SEHNR and FQNEAQ (reference sequence). Trimming removed 8 bases from V and 2 bases from J, with 17 bases in between. The CDR3 DNA follows: TGTGCCAGCGGGGAATCATCGGGACCCACAGATACGCAGTATTTT. Translated, it gives CASGESSGPTDTQYF.

This clonotype has only a few counts. The rearrangement uses TRBV12-5 and TRBJ2-5, with TRBD2 matching 10 bases. Trimming cost V 6 bases and J 0 bases; bases outside gene matches: 4. Looked up from germline, CDR1 is LGHNT and CDR2 is FRNRAP. There are 15 residues in the CDR3. CDR3 bases: TGTGCTAGTGGCATCGGACTAGCGGACCAAGAGACCCAGTACTTC. Translation gives CASGIGLADQETQYF.